This entry features one T cell receptor beta chain sequence. V trimming: 4 bases; J trimming: 10 bases; junction bases outside the gene matches: 4. This CDR3 spans 12 amino acids. CDR1 is LGHDT and CDR2 is YNNKEL in the germline V gene (reference sequence). The data originate from a study of blood T cell repertoires in COVID-19. Study details: Sites across the United States, Italy and Spain contributed samples from acute and convalescent COVID-19. Sources were T cells, B-cell-depleted T cells, or PBMCs; the material itself was cDNA or gDNA.

Authors' analysis steps: Reference gene primer amplification gave nucleated cell count estimates. The repertoire was sequenced with immunoSEQ multiplex PCR; TCRdb's copy has only in-frame clones and lacks some. V and J calls and clone size are those listed in that table; D and trimming were worked out from the DNA. Here the sample spans 45,000 to 55,000 clones, less than 85% being singletons. The chain recombines TRBV3-1 (or the pseudogene TRBV3-2) with TRBJ1-1; 9 bases agree with TRBD1. This TCR derives from a man over 45 with active COVID-19. What was sequenced was peripheral blood. CDR3 nucleotide sequence: TGTGCCAGCAGCCTACAGGGGGCAGGAGCTTTCTTT. It is translated as CASSLQGAGAFF.